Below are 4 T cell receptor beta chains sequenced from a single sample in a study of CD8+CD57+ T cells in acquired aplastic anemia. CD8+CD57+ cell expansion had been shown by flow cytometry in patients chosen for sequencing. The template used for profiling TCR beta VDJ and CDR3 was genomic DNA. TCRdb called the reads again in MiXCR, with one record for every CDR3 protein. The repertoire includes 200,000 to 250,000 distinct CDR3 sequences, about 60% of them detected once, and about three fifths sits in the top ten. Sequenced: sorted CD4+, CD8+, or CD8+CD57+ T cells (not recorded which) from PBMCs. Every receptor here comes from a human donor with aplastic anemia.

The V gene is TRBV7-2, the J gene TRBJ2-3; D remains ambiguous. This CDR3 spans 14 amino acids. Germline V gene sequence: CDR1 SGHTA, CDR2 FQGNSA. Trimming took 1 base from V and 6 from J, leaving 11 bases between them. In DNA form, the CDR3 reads TGTGCCAGCAGCTTAGGGGGTAGTTGGGATACGCAGTATTTT. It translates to CASSLGGSWDTQYF.

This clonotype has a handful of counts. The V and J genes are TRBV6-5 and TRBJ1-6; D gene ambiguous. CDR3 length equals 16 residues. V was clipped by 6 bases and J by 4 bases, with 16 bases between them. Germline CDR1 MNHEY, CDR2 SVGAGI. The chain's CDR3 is CASRRAIMDYNSPLHF. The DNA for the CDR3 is TGTGCCAGCAGGAGGGCAATAATGGATTATAATTCACCCCTCCACTTT.

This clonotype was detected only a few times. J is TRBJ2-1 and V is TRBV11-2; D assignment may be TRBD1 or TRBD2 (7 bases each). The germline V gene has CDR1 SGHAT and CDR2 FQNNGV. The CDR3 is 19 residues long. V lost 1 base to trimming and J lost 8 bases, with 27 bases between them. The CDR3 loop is CASSLGAGTYQGVWDEQFF. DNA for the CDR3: TGTGCCAGCAGCTTAGGAGCGGGGACGTATCAGGGGGTGTGGGATGAGCAGTTCTTC.

CDR3 sequence: CSAQDGTSSYEQYF. CDR3 bases: TGCAGTGCCCAGGACGGAACGAGCTCCTACGAGCAGTACTTC. The chain is built from TRBV20-1 and TRBJ2-7; D uncertain. The CDR3 loop spans 14 amino acids. Germline assignment: CDR1 DFQATT and CDR2 SNEGSKA (reference sequence). Trimming left V 6 bases short and J 0 bases short, with 15 bases between.